The 11 T cell receptor beta chains given below trace back to one sample, sequenced in a study of cytomegalovirus exposure and HLA in healthy donors. Researchers ran the PCR with 60 Vbeta and 13 Jbeta primers. The table came from immunoSEQ multiplex PCR; TCRdb's copy has only in-frame clones and leaves some out. The top ten hold 3.5% to 4% of the sample, which has 250,000 to 350,000 clones, 75% to 90% seen once. The sample comprised PBMCs. Receptors were obtained from a man aged 35-49 years in good health and CMV-seropositive.

This sequence joins TRBV7-9 and TRBJ2-1, with TRBD2 matching 8 bases. Germline V gene data show CDR1 as SEHNR and CDR2 as FQNEAQ (reference sequence). V gave up 5 bases and J gave up 0 bases; unmatched junction bases: 6. There are 16 residues in the CDR3. CDR3 amino acids: CASSVSGTPSYNEQFF. CDR3 DNA sequence: TGTGCCAGCAGCGTTAGCGGGACTCCCTCCTACAATGAGCAGTTCTTC.

This chain connects TRBV6-5 to TRBJ2-5; D may be TRBD1 (5 bases). V dropped 0 bases and J dropped 5 bases, with 7 bases sitting between them. CDR1 MNHEY and CDR2 SVGAGI come from the germline V gene. The CDR3 runs 13 residues. CDR3 in DNA: TGTGCCAGCAGTTACTCGGGGCCGGAGACCCAGTACTTC. Translation: CASSYSGPETQYF.

As concerns this clone: In the same sample, other DNA sequences code for this CDR3. The chain has TRBV5-4 and TRBJ2-3; 7 bases match TRBD2. This CDR3 comprises 14 residues. The V gene end was trimmed by 0 bases and the J gene end by 2 bases; junction bases not matched to a gene: 0. Germline values: CDR1 SGHNT, CDR2 YYREEE (reference sequence). The CDR3 is CASSLGLATDTQYF. CDR3 coding DNA: TGTGCCAGCAGCTTGGGACTAGCCACAGATACGCAGTATTTT.

The chain employs TRBV28 and TRBJ2-3, with 8 bases matching TRBD2. The V gene's germline CDR1 is MDHEN and CDR2 SYDVKM. Trimming took 3 bases from V and 3 from J; bases not matched to a gene: 8. The CDR3 contains 16 residues. CDR3 nucleotide sequence: TGTGCCAGCAGTTTGACGCGGGAGGATCGTACAGATACGCAGTATTTT. It specifies CASSLTREDRTDTQYF.

With respect to this clone: The same CDR3 can be traced to other DNA sequences in this sample. The V gene is TRBV29-1, the J gene TRBJ2-7, with 7 bases that match TRBD1. CDR3 size: 13 residues. CDR1 is SQVTM, CDR2 ANQGSEA, per germline. With 3 bases clipped from V and 4 bases from J, the junction kept 6 bases outside the gene matches. The chain's CDR3 is CSVEQGGPYEQYF. The CDR3 nucleotides read TGCAGCGTTGAGCAAGGGGGCCCGTACGAGCAGTACTTC.

In its sample, this clone was seen once. This chain connects TRBV5-1 to TRBJ2-3, with 8 bases lining up with TRBD2. CDR1 SGHRS and CDR2 YFSETQ come from the germline V gene. CDR3 size: 14 residues. J gave up 2 bases and V 4 bases, and 3 bases lay outside the gene matches. The CDR3 region is CASSELADTDTQYF. In DNA form, the CDR3 reads TGCGCCAGCAGCGAACTAGCGGACACAGATACGCAGTATTTT. Combining the CDR3 with reference TRBV5-1 and TRBJ2-3 gives the whole variable domain KAGVTQTPRYLIKTRGQQVTLSCSPISGHRSVSWYQQTPGQGLQFLFEYFSETQRNKGNFPGRFSGRQFSNSRSEMNVSTLELGDSALYLCASSELADTDTQYFGPGTRLTVL.

The chain links TRBV7-6 to TRBJ2-7; 9 bases are a match to TRBD1. V dropped 5 bases and J dropped 4; count of bases not matched to a gene: 6. The CDR3 length is 14 residues. Per germline, CDR1 SGHVS and CDR2 FNYEAQ. CDR3 coding DNA: TGTGCCAGCAGCGGACGGGACAGGGTGTACGAGCAGTACTTC. This translates into CASSGRDRVYEQYF.

This chain joins TRBV6-5 and TRBJ2-1; 11 bases map to TRBD2. Germline V gene sequence: CDR1 MNHEY, CDR2 SVGAGI. The CDR3 extends over 13 amino acids. V was clipped by 6 bases and J by 10 bases; unmatched bases: 5. The CDR3 protein is CASRLAGGGEQFF. The DNA of the CDR3 is TGTGCCAGCAGGCTAGCGGGGGGCGGGGAGCAGTTCTTC.

A single count supports this clone. This rearrangement joins TRBV11-2 to TRBJ1-1, with D possibly being TRBD1 (5 bases). Trimming removed 5 bases from V and 6 bases from J, with 16 bases in between. The CDR3 sequence is 14 residues long. Germline V gene sequence: CDR1 SGHAT, CDR2 FQNNGV. The CDR3 DNA follows: TGTGCCAGCAGCAGCCCAGCAGGGATGGCTGAAGCTTTCTTT. As protein: CASSSPAGMAEAFF.

This clone was counted a single time. This rearrangement joins TRBV5-1 to TRBJ2-1; 8 bases match TRBD1. Per germline, CDR1 SGHRS and CDR2 YFSETQ. This CDR3 spans 15 amino acids. The V and J ends lost 0 bases and 6 bases, in that order; junction bases with no gene match: 5. This CDR3 is CASSLVDRVSNEQFF. For the CDR3, the DNA is TGCGCCAGCAGCTTGGTGGACAGGGTTAGCAATGAGCAGTTCTTC.

V and J are TRBV12-5 and TRBJ2-3; D ambiguous. The V gene's germline CDR1 is LGHNT and CDR2 FRNRAP. CDR3 size: 12 residues. V gave up 6 bases and J gave up 6 bases, with 10 bases separating them. The DNA of the CDR3 is TGTGCTAGTGGCCTGGCCATGGATACGCAGTATTTT. It translates to CASGLAMDTQYF.